A selection of T cell receptor beta chains follows, all from one sample in a study of cytomegalovirus exposure and HLA in healthy donors. Here immunoSEQ multiplex PCR was the method, and the copy in TCRdb shows in-frame clones only, minus some. This table has 120,000 or so clones, around 75% appearing once. Sample: PBMCs. The source of these receptors is a woman aged 45-65 years in good health and CMV-seropositive. Both conserved end residues are part of each CDR3. D genes are given only for firm matches.

v_call	d_call	j_call	cdr3_aa
TRBV7-7	TRBD1	TRBJ2-1	CASSLGQGNEQFF
TRBV5-1	TRBD1	TRBJ2-7	CASGQGSYEQYF
TRBV30	-	TRBJ1-2	CALVNLGNPNYGYTF
TRBV19	-	TRBJ1-1	CASSIDLGRRNTEAFF
TRBV7-2	-	TRBJ2-1	CASSLAASSYNEQFF
TRBV2	-	TRBJ2-7	CASKDYRYEQYF
TRBV6-1	TRBD1	TRBJ2-7	CASSDRGRYSYEQYF
TRBV5-1	TRBD1	TRBJ2-3	CASSAGWTGLSTDTQYF
TRBV5-4	TRBD2	TRBJ2-3	CASSSIAGSTPDTQYF
TRBV18	-	TRBJ2-7	CASSPAGLSYEQYF
TRBV5-8	-	TRBJ1-2	CASSLQGTYGYTF
TRBV29-1	TRBD1	TRBJ2-3	CSVAIGQGVTDTQYF
TRBV5-1	TRBD2	TRBJ2-5	CASSLALLAGEETQYF
TRBV5-1	TRBD1	TRBJ2-7	CASSWSGGPYEQYF
TRBV7-2	TRBD2	TRBJ2-3	CASRFPGLFTDTQYF
TRBV30	TRBD1	TRBJ2-3	CAGDRGTDTQYF
TRBV5-6	TRBD1	TRBJ2-6	CASSLEQGVGANVLTF
TRBV11-3	TRBD2	TRBJ2-7	CASSLDGGTSGPLHF
TRBV6-5	TRBD1	TRBJ1-5	CASSSQGAPQHF